The rows below give T cell receptor beta chains drawn from one sample of a study of T cells in Graves' hyperthyroidism and ophthalmopathy. TCRdb analysed the multiplex PCR reads with MiXCR anew, one entry per CDR3 protein. The table shows about 270,000 distinct CDR3 sequences, with over 20% occurring only once. Sequencing used blood. The receptor source for this set is a man under 40 with Graves' ophthalmopathy. Each CDR3 is given with its conserved first and last residue. Each record gives: CDR3 DNA, CDR3 protein, CDR3 length, V gene, D gene, J gene, clone size. D genes are given only for firm matches. Rows may omit the clone size; those that give it use once, few, many or a size class.

CDR3nt: TGTGCCATCAGTACCGGGACAGGCCCTTCTGAAGCTTTCTTT; CDR3aa: CAISTGTGPSEAFF; len: 14; v_gene: TRBV10-3; d_gene: TRBD1; j_gene: TRBJ1-1; abundance: NA
CDR3nt: TGTGCCATCAGTCCCGGGATCGAGCAGTACTTC; CDR3aa: CAISPGIEQYF; len: 11; v_gene: TRBV10-3; d_gene: NA; j_gene: TRBJ2-7; abundance: many
CDR3nt: TGTGCCTGGAGGCAGGGGGGGGGCTACGAGCAGTACTTC; CDR3aa: CAWRQGGGYEQYF; len: 13; v_gene: TRBV30; d_gene: NA; j_gene: TRBJ2-7; abundance: many
CDR3nt: TGTGCCAGCAGCTTAAATAGGGAAGGCTACACCTTC; CDR3aa: CASSLNREGYTF; len: 12; v_gene: TRBV7-9; d_gene: NA; j_gene: TRBJ1-2; abundance: NA
CDR3nt: TGTGCCAGCAGCCCCGAAGGGCTAGCGGATTACAATGAGCAGTTCTTC; CDR3aa: CASSPEGLADYNEQFF; len: 16; v_gene: TRBV11-2; d_gene: TRBD2; j_gene: TRBJ2-1; abundance: many
CDR3nt: TGTGCCAGCAGCTTTTCATGGACTGCGAACACCGGGGAGCTGTTTTTT; CDR3aa: CASSFSWTANTGELFF; len: 16; v_gene: TRBV11-3; d_gene: NA; j_gene: TRBJ2-2; abundance: NA
CDR3nt: TGTGCTAGTGGTTTGCTCGGGAAATCCTACAATGAGCAGTTCTTC; CDR3aa: CASGLLGKSYNEQFF; len: 15; v_gene: TRBV12-5; d_gene: NA; j_gene: TRBJ2-1; abundance: many
CDR3nt: TGTGCCAGCAGCCCCGGGGGAGGAGGTTCACCCCTCCACTTT; CDR3aa: CASSPGGGGSPLHF; len: 14; v_gene: TRBV28; d_gene: NA; j_gene: TRBJ1-6; abundance: NA
CDR3nt: TGTGCCACCAGTGACTATGAAGACTACCTTAGACGGGATGAGCAGTTCTTC; CDR3aa: CATSDYEDYLRRDEQFF; len: 17; v_gene: TRBV24-1; d_gene: NA; j_gene: TRBJ2-1; abundance: many
CDR3nt: TGCGCCAGCAGTGAGTCCTTACTAGCGGGAGTCAGCAATGAGCAGTTCTTC; CDR3aa: CASSESLLAGVSNEQFF; len: 17; v_gene: TRBV10-2; d_gene: TRBD2; j_gene: TRBJ2-1; abundance: NA
CDR3nt: TGTGCCAGCAGTTCCGATTACTCTGGGGCCAACGTCCTGACTTTC; CDR3aa: CASSSDYSGANVLTF; len: 15; v_gene: TRBV27; d_gene: NA; j_gene: TRBJ2-6; abundance: NA
CDR3nt: TGTGCCAGCAGCCCACAGCTTCTAGCGGGAGGGAACACCGGGGAGCTGTTTTTT; CDR3aa: CASSPQLLAGGNTGELFF; len: 18; v_gene: TRBV3-1; d_gene: TRBD2; j_gene: TRBJ2-2; abundance: few
CDR3nt: TGTGCCATCAGTGATTCGTCTAGCGGGAGGGCCCTAGATACGCAGTATTTT; CDR3aa: CAISDSSSGRALDTQYF; len: 17; v_gene: TRBV10-3; d_gene: TRBD2; j_gene: TRBJ2-3; abundance: few
CDR3nt: TGTGCCAGCAGCTTAGATCTACGGACAGGGAATGGCTACACCTTC; CDR3aa: CASSLDLRTGNGYTF; len: 15; v_gene: TRBV11-2; d_gene: TRBD1; j_gene: TRBJ1-2; abundance: many
CDR3nt: TGTGCCAGCAGCAGGGGTGGTCAGCCCCAGCATTTT; CDR3aa: CASSRGGQPQHF; len: 12; v_gene: TRBV12-3/TRBV12-4; d_gene: NA; j_gene: TRBJ1-5; abundance: few